These T cell receptor beta chains were read from a single sample in a study of beta chain features in type 1 diabetes. Sequenced by immunoSEQ multiplex PCR; TCRdb stores in-frame clones only, minus some. The sample records around 140,000 clones, roughly 10% being singletons. Source material: central memory CD4+ T cells from blood. All receptors derive from a young man with type 1 diabetes. CDR3s include the opening cysteine and the closing phenylalanine or tryptophan. Fields, in order: D gene, J gene, clone size, V gene, CDR3 DNA, CDR3 protein. A D gene is named only where the DNA matches it firmly. The listing skips clone size in some rows; elsewhere it reads once, few, many or a size class.

>-|TRBJ2-5|few|TRBV23-1
TGCGCCAGCAGTCCCCCGACAGGGAGGGAGACCCAGTACTTC
CASSPPTGRETQYF
>TRBD2|TRBJ2-5|-|TRBV7-2
TGTGCCAGCAGCACCCCTAGCGGGGGAGAGACCCAGTACTTC
CASSTPSGGETQYF
>TRBD2|TRBJ2-2|few|TRBV4-2
TGTGCCAGCAGCCCCGGGACTAGCGGGGGCACCGGGGAGCTGTTTTTT
CASSPGTSGGTGELFF
>-|TRBJ1-2|-|TRBV25-1
TGTGCCACCGACAGTAACTATGGCTACACCTTC
CATDSNYGYTF
>-|TRBJ2-5|few|TRBV7-8
TGTGCCAGCAGCCCCAGGGAAGGCCAAGAGACCCAGTACTTC
CASSPREGQETQYF
>-|TRBJ1-1|-|TRBV29-1
TGCAGCGGAGAACGACAGCCGAACACTGAAGCTTTCTTT
CSGERQPNTEAFF
>-|TRBJ2-2|-|TRBV29-1
TGCAGCGTTGAAGGGGGCGCGAACACCGGGGAGCTGTTTTTT
CSVEGGANTGELFF
>TRBD1|TRBJ2-1|-|TRBV5-6
TGTGCCAGCAGCTCACGACAGGGCTGGGACAATGAGCAGTTCTTC
CASSSRQGWDNEQFF
>TRBD2|TRBJ2-2|few|TRBV7-3
TGTGCCAGCAGCTTACGCGGGGGGACGAACACCGGGGAGCTGTTTTTT
CASSLRGGTNTGELFF
>-|TRBJ1-2|-|TRBV5-4
TGTGCCAGCAGCCCGGACAGAAACTATGGCTACACCTTC
CASSPDRNYGYTF
>-|TRBJ1-6|-|TRBV11-2
TGTGCCAGCAGCTTAACCCCGGGCCGTCGGGGTTCACCCCTCCACTTT
CASSLTPGRRGSPLHF
>-|TRBJ2-3|-|TRBV5-1
TGCGCCAGCAGCTTGGTAGCGAGAGCGGATACGCAGTATTTT
CASSLVARADTQYF
>-|TRBJ1-2|-|TRBV13
TGTGCCAGCAGCTTAGTACAGTCCTATGGCTACACCTTC
CASSLVQSYGYTF
>-|TRBJ2-3|few|TRBV23-1
TGCGCCAGCAGTCAATCTAGAACAGATACGCAGTATTTT
CASSQSRTDTQYF
>-|TRBJ2-7|few|TRBV27
TGTGCCAGCTACAGTTCAAAGGGGCAAGAGCAGTACTTC
CASYSSKGQEQYF
>TRBD1|TRBJ1-5|-|TRBV19
TGTGCCAGTAGTATCGGGACAGGGTACGGGGTTCAGCCCCAGCATTTT
CASSIGTGYGVQPQHF
>-|TRBJ2-1|few|TRBV7-2
TGTGCCAGCAGCTTGGACCGACAGAACAATGAGCAGTTCTTC
CASSLDRQNNEQFF
>-|TRBJ2-1|few|TRBV15
TGTGCCACCAGCAAGCGTAAGGACAATGAGCAGTTCTTC
CATSKRKDNEQFF
>TRBD2|TRBJ2-1|few|TRBV6-6
TGTGCCTGCGGGGGATCCTACAATGAGCAGTTCTTC
CACGGSYNEQFF
>TRBD1|TRBJ1-2|-|TRBV9
TGTGCCAGCAGCGCCGGGACAGGGGGCCATCGGGGCTACACCTTC
CASSAGTGGHRGYTF
>TRBD2|TRBJ2-1|few|TRBV5-6
TGTGCCAGCAGCCCCGGACTAGCGGGGGGGTGGCGCAATGAGCAGTTCTTC
CASSPGLAGGWRNEQFF
>-|TRBJ2-2|few|TRBV6-1
TGTGCCACAGACAGTTTCGTTCACACCGGGGAGCTGTTTTTT
CATDSFVHTGELFF
>TRBD1|TRBJ2-3|-|TRBV6-5
TGTGCCATCATGGGACAGGAGACAGATACGCAGTATTTT
CAIMGQETDTQYF
>-|TRBJ2-1|few|TRBV7-9
TGTGCCAGTGAGAATGAGCAGTTCTTC
CASENEQFF
>-|TRBJ1-5|-|TRBV5-6
TGTGCCAGCAGCCGGGGAGGGCCCCAGCATTTT
CASSRGGPQHF
>-|TRBJ1-1|-|TRBV7-2
TGTGCCAGCAGCTTAGTTCAGGCCACTGAAGCTTTCTTT
CASSLVQATEAFF
>-|TRBJ2-7|few|TRBV6-1
TGTGTCACACCCCGGGTTACCTACGAGCAGTACTTC
CVTPRVTYEQYF
>-|TRBJ1-2|few|TRBV5-1
TGCGCCAGCAGCTTACGTGCGGCTGGGGGCTACACCTTC
CASSLRAAGGYTF
>TRBD1|TRBJ1-1|-|TRBV27
TGTGCCAGCAGTCACAACAGGGGCGGTAACACTGAAGCTTTCTTT
CASSHNRGGNTEAFF
>TRBD1|TRBJ2-7|-|TRBV6-5
TGTGCCAGCAGTCACTCGATAACAGGGGGCTACGAGCAGTACTTC
CASSHSITGGYEQYF
>-|TRBJ2-1|-|TRBV5-4
TGTGCCAGCAGCAGTGGAGCTATCTCCTACAATGAGCAGTTCTTC
CASSSGAISYNEQFF
>-|TRBJ1-5|few|TRBV5-1
TGCGCCAGCAGCTTGGGGGAGCGTAATCAGCCCCAGCATTTT
CASSLGERNQPQHF
>TRBD2|TRBJ2-1|many|TRBV14
TGTGCCAGCCGCCCACTCCGGGGGGGCCCTCACAATGAGCAGTTCTTC
CASRPLRGGPHNEQFF
>TRBD1|TRBJ2-5|few|TRBV11-2
TGTGCCAGCAGCTTCGGACAGGGAATGCGGGAGACCCAGTACTTC
CASSFGQGMRETQYF
>TRBD1|TRBJ1-6|-|TRBV5-1
TGCGCCAGCAGCCTGCTACCGGGACAGGTGAATTCACCCCTCCACTTT
CASSLLPGQVNSPLHF
>-|TRBJ1-5|few|TRBV21-1
TGTGCCAGCAGCCATTGGCCATCGCGGGGGGCCTCTTATAGCAATCAGCCCCAGCATTTT
CASSHWPSRGASYSNQPQHF
>-|TRBJ2-6|once|TRBV7-9
TGTGCCAGCAGCTTAGGAGGGCCGCACTCTGGGGCCAACGTCCTGACTTTC
CASSLGGPHSGANVLTF
>TRBD1|TRBJ1-5|-|TRBV19
TGTGCCAGTAGTAGGACAGGGGGTGACGATCAGCCCCAGCATTTT
CASSRTGGDDQPQHF
>-|TRBJ1-1|few|TRBV19
TGTGCCAGTAGTATAGGGGGGGGCCTTGAAGCTTTCTTT
CASSIGGGLEAFF
>TRBD2|TRBJ2-2|-|TRBV27
TGTGCCAGCAGCAGTAGCGGGGGCGGAACCGGGGAGCTGTTTTTT
CASSSSGGGTGELFF
>-|TRBJ1-4|few|TRBV19
TGTGCCAGTAACGACAGGAGAAATGAAAAACTGTTTTTT
CASNDRRNEKLFF
>-|TRBJ1-1|few|TRBV7-2
TGTGCCAGCAGCTTTAACCAACAGCTTGAAGCTTTCTTT
CASSFNQQLEAFF
>-|TRBJ2-5|-|TRBV4-3
TGCGCCAGCAGCCAAGATTTCCTACAAGAGACCCAGTACTTC
CASSQDFLQETQYF
>-|TRBJ2-7|-|TRBV4-1
TGCGCCAGCAGCCCCGGACAGTACGAGCAGTACTTC
CASSPGQYEQYF
>TRBD1|TRBJ1-6|few|TRBV12-5
TGTGCTAGTGGTTTCGTCAGGGGGTCACCCCTCCACTTT
CASGFVRGSPLHF
>TRBD2|TRBJ2-3|few|TRBV9
TGTGCCAGCAGCGTAGGAAGTAGCGGGGTATTAGCAGATACGCAGTATTTT
CASSVGSSGVLADTQYF
>TRBD2|TRBJ2-5|few|TRBV5-6
TGTGCCAGCAGCGTGGGGACTAGCGGGGGAGGAGAGACCCAGTACTTC
CASSVGTSGGGETQYF
>-|TRBJ1-2|few|TRBV11-2
TGTGCCAGCAGCTTATCTGCAGGGGAGTATCGTGGCTACACCTTC
CASSLSAGEYRGYTF
>-|TRBJ1-6|-|TRBV5-6
TGTGCCAGCAGCCTTAGAAATTCACCCCTCCACTTT
CASSLRNSPLHF
>TRBD1|TRBJ1-4|-|TRBV28
TGTGCCAGCACCGACAGGGTTACTAATGAAAAACTGTTTTTT
CASTDRVTNEKLFF
>-|TRBJ2-7|few|TRBV5-1
TGCGCCAGCAGCTTTTTTCAGGGTAAGGGTAGCGAGCAGTACTTC
CASSFFQGKGSEQYF
>TRBD1|TRBJ1-6|few|TRBV5-4
TGTGCCAGCAGCCTTCAGGGGGGCTATAATTCACCCCTCCACTTT
CASSLQGGYNSPLHF
>-|TRBJ2-5|-|TRBV19
TGTGCCAGTAGTGACGGAACAGCCAAAGAGACCCAGTACTTC
CASSDGTAKETQYF
>-|TRBJ2-3|few|TRBV4-2
TGTGCCAGCAGTCCGGGGGTTCGCACAGATACGCAGTATTTT
CASSPGVRTDTQYF
>TRBD1|TRBJ1-6|few|TRBV30
TGTGCCTGGAGTGCAGGGGGTAATTCACCCCTCCACTTT
CAWSAGGNSPLHF
>TRBD1|TRBJ2-7|few|TRBV7-2
TGTGCCAGCAGCCTTCGACAGGGGTCGGGCTACGAGCAGTACTTC
CASSLRQGSGYEQYF
>-|TRBJ1-6|few|TRBV5-1
TGCGCCAGCAGCTTGGCCCCGGGGGAAAATTCACCCCTCCACTTT
CASSLAPGENSPLHF
>TRBD1|TRBJ1-6|few|TRBV29-1
TGCAGCCCGAGGACAGGTGAATACTCCTATAATTCACCCCTCCACTTT
CSPRTGEYSYNSPLHF
>TRBD1|TRBJ2-5|-|TRBV6-1
TGTGCCAGCAGTGTTGGACAGGAGGAGACCCAGTACTTC
CASSVGQEETQYF
>TRBD1|TRBJ1-2|few|TRBV9
TGTGCCAGCAGCGTAGGGGACAGGGGCTACGGCTACACCTTC
CASSVGDRGYGYTF